One and the same sample provided the 19 T cell receptor beta chains below, sequenced in a study of cytomegalovirus exposure and HLA in healthy donors. The PCR employed 60 Vbeta primers together with 13 Jbeta primers. TCRdb keeps only in-frame clones here, not all; method: immunoSEQ multiplex PCR. The repertoire holds 45,000 to 60,000 clones, with 73% as singletons. Source material: PBMCs. Receptors originate from a man aged 18 to 35 in good health and CMV-seronegative.

This clone was observed a few times. The V gene is TRBV2, the J gene TRBJ1-1; perhaps TRBD1 as D (6 bases). Deletions cut 6 bases from V and 9 bases from J, with 11 bases between. Looked up from germline, CDR1 is SNHLY and CDR2 is FYNNEI. This CDR3 region has 11 residues. The CDR3 sequence is CASRSGTQAFF. The CDR3 coding sequence is TGTGCCAGCAGATCCGGGACACAAGCTTTCTTT.

This clone was seen only a few times. The chain couples TRBV6-5 to TRBJ1-5; no firm D call. Germline V lookup: CDR1 MNHEY, CDR2 SVGAGI. The CDR3 loop spans 14 amino acids. Trimming shortened V by 0 bases and J by 4 bases, and 7 bases separated the two germline ends. In DNA form, the CDR3 reads TGTGCCAGCAGTTACTCATCGGGGAATCAGCCCCAGCATTTT. It codes for CASSYSSGNQPQHF.

The chain couples TRBV11-3 to TRBJ2-1, with D possibly matching TRBD2 (5 bases). This CDR3 has 15 residues. Germline CDR1 SGHNT, CDR2 YENEEA. Trimming pared 1 base from V and 8 bases from J, leaving 15 bases between. The CDR3 here is CASSLAPGISHEQFF. Here the CDR3 DNA reads TGTGCCAGCAGCTTAGCTCCCGGGATTTCGCATGAGCAGTTCTTC.

The V call is TRBV28, the J call TRBJ2-7; the D gene is possibly TRBD2 (6 bases). The length of the CDR3 is 12 residues. V was trimmed by 7 bases and J by 3 bases, leaving 10 bases between them. Germline CDR1 is MDHEN and CDR2 is SYDVKM. The CDR3 reads CASNRLDYEQYF. Written as DNA, the CDR3 is TGTGCCAGCAATAGACTAGACTACGAGCAGTACTTC. The full variable domain, rest sourced from reference TRBV28 and TRBJ2-7, is DVKVTQSSRYLVKRTGEKVFLECVQDMDHENMFWYRQDPGLGLRLIYFSYDVKMKEKGDIPEGYSVSREKKERFSLILESASTNQTSMYLCASNRLDYEQYFGPGTRLTVT.

The genes are TRBV7-9 and TRBJ1-1; 8 bases fit TRBD1. This CDR3 is built from 14 residues. Germline V CDR1 and CDR2: SEHNR, FQNEAQ (reference sequence). Unmatched junction bases numbered 4, after V lost 5 bases and J lost 2 bases. CDR3 DNA: TGTGCCAGCAGCCCCGGACAGGGAAACACTGAAGCTTTCTTT. Its protein product is CASSPGQGNTEAFF.

The rearrangement links TRBV6-4 to TRBJ2-7; the match to TRBD1 covers 8 bases. The germline CDR1 and CDR2 sequences are MRHNA and SNTAGT. V gave up 6 bases and J gave up 3 bases; unmatched junction bases: 10. The CDR3 is 15 amino acids. This chain's CDR3 is CASRSPGQGFYEQYF. CDR3 in DNA: TGTGCCAGCAGGTCTCCCGGACAGGGTTTCTACGAGCAGTACTTC.

The J gene is TRBJ2-3, the V gene TRBV5-1; D is perhaps TRBD2 (6 bases). Germline V gene sequence: CDR1 SGHRS, CDR2 YFSETQ. The CDR3 runs to 14 residues. The V end was cut by 4 bases, the J end by 2 bases, with 11 bases between. The CDR3 sequence: CASSIGDFTDTQYF. For the CDR3, the DNA is TGCGCCAGCAGCATAGGGGACTTCACAGATACGCAGTATTTT.

This clone was observed a few times. This sequence joins TRBV6-1 and TRBJ2-7; TRBD1 matches 7 bases. V dropped 6 bases and J dropped 4; count of bases not matched to a gene: 6. The CDR3 length is 13 residues. CDR1 MNHNS and CDR2 SASEGT come from the germline V gene. Written as DNA, the CDR3 is TGTGCCAGCAGCTATACAGGGGTTTACGAGCAGTACTTC. Translated: CASSYTGVYEQYF.

This chain connects TRBV7-2 to TRBJ1-1; perhaps TRBD1 as D (5 bases). Looked up from germline, CDR1 is SGHTA and CDR2 is FQGNSA. CDR3 length equals 14 residues. Trimming left V 1 base short and J 5 bases short, with 11 bases between. In DNA, the CDR3 is TGTGCCAGCAGCTTAGGACAGTATGGGACTGAAGCTTTCTTT. It codes for CASSLGQYGTEAFF.

The V and J genes are TRBV4-3 and TRBJ1-3; 10 nucleotides align to TRBD1. V was clipped by 0 bases and J by 0 bases; unmatched bases: 5. CDR1 and CDR2 from the germline V gene are LGHNA and YSLEER. This CDR3 region has 18 residues. The CDR3 reads CASSQDRDRGFSGNTIYF. Here the CDR3 DNA reads TGCGCCAGCAGCCAAGATAGGGACAGGGGCTTCTCTGGAAACACCATATATTTT.

In DNA, the CDR3 is TGTGCCAGCAGCCAAGAGCTGACAGGGAAGTATGGCTACACCTTC. This gives the protein CASSQELTGKYGYTF. J is TRBJ1-2 and V is TRBV4-2, with 7 bases identical to TRBD1. The CDR3 is made up of 15 amino acids. The germline gives CDR1 LGHNA, CDR2 YNFKEQ. V lost 0 bases and J lost 5; bases outside the gene matches: 6.

CDR3 region: CASSGGGLGTQYF. CDR3 sequence (DNA): TGTGCCAGCAGTGGAGGGGGATTAGGTACGCAGTATTTT. The chain recombines TRBV25-1 with TRBJ2-3, with a possible D match to TRBD1 (6 bases). The V gene's germline CDR1 is MGHDK and CDR2 SYGVNS. The CDR3 extends over 13 amino acids. The ends were cut back, 4 bases at V and 8 bases at J, with 13 bases in the middle.

The J gene is TRBJ2-7, the V gene TRBV25-1, with D tentatively TRBD2 (6 bases). The germline V and J ends were trimmed by 6 bases and 3 bases, with 18 bases remaining between them. CDR1 MGHDK and CDR2 SYGVNS come from the germline V gene. This CDR3 spans 15 amino acids. The CDR3 sequence: CASSEQEGWDYEQYF. The CDR3 nucleotides are TGTGCCAGCAGCGAACAGGAGGGGTGGGACTACGAGCAGTACTTC.

This clone was found a few times. The CDR3 DNA follows: TGTGCCAGTTTCCCCACCCCAGCGGGGAACTACAATGAGCAGTTCTTC. This translates into CASFPTPAGNYNEQFF. The chain uses TRBV2 and TRBJ2-1; TRBD2 aligns across 7 bases. The CDR3 has 16 residues. The V and J ends lost 9 bases and 3 bases, in that order; junction bases with no gene match: 14. Germline V CDR1 and CDR2: SNHLY, FYNNEI.

The J gene is TRBJ2-1, the V gene TRBV4-3; D uncertain. The CDR3 has 16 residues. Trimming removed 2 bases from V and 9 bases from J, with 20 bases in between. From germline, CDR1 is LGHNA and CDR2 YSLEER. The CDR3 sequence is CASSQLPPPSTTEQFF. DNA for the CDR3: TGCGCCAGCAGCCAACTACCCCCTCCAAGCACCACTGAGCAGTTCTTC.

The rearrangement uses TRBV6-5 and TRBJ2-7; D possibly corresponds to TRBD1 (5 bases). CDR1 and CDR2 (germline): MNHEY, SVGAGI. The CDR3 totals 13 residues. The V gene lost 2 bases and the J gene lost 0 bases, with 5 bases spanning the gap. The CDR3 DNA reads as TGTGCCAGCAGTTACGACAGCTCCTACGAGCAGTACTTC. Translating it yields CASSYDSSYEQYF.

The rearrangement uses TRBV18 and TRBJ2-1; 8 bases match TRBD1. Germline V CDR1 and CDR2: KGHSH, LQKENI. The ends lost 4 bases at V and 10 bases at J; junction bases unmatched: 6. CDR3 size: 13 residues. This chain's CDR3 is CASSRDRGSEQFF. Written as DNA, the CDR3 is TGTGCCAGCTCACGCGACAGGGGTTCCGAGCAGTTCTTC.

V usage is TRBV14 and J usage is TRBJ2-7; 7 nucleotides match TRBD1. Germline CDR1 and CDR2: SGHDN and FVKESK. The trim removed 4 bases at V and 0 bases at J, leaving 9 bases unmatched. The CDR3 totals 16 residues. As DNA, the CDR3 is TGTGCCAGCAGCCTTAGACAGGGAAGGAGCTCCTACGAGCAGTACTTC. Translated: CASSLRQGRSSYEQYF.

J is TRBJ2-7 and V is TRBV25-1; 8 nucleotides match TRBD1. The V and J ends lost 1 base and 7 bases, in that order; junction bases with no gene match: 9. Germline-derived CDR1 and CDR2 are MGHDK and SYGVNS. This CDR3 has 15 residues. CDR3 nucleotide sequence: TGTGCCAGCAGTGAATCTGGACAGGGATCTCTAGAGCAGTACTTC. Encoded protein: CASSESGQGSLEQYF.